This TCR beta chain was retrieved from a study of PD-L1 blockade in urothelial cancer. Overall study context: T cell content in blood samples showed a median of around 140,000.

Repertoires were generated with immunoSEQ multiplex PCR, while TCRdb's copy carries only in-frame clones and drops some. This sample has fewer than 90,000 clones, with approximately 89% found just once. Trimming left V 4 bases short and J 0 bases short, with 9 bases between. This CDR3 has 14 residues. Germline CDR1 and CDR2: SGHDN and FVKESK. As for time point: peripheral blood 6 weeks after treatment start. Each patient's cancer was a locally advanced or metastatic urothelial carcinoma. Overall study findings and caveats: Below-median pretreatment blood TCR clonality was associated with improved progression-free and overall survival. It was durable-benefit patients whose tumor-associated blood clones expanded more at 3 weeks.

Notes on this clone: As yet, its antigen is unknown.

The chain recombines TRBV14 with TRBJ1-1; D is ambiguous. The source material was PBMCs, sampled around atezolizumab (anti-PD-L1) treatment. The TCR comes from an elderly woman with urothelial cancer. This chain's CDR3 is CASSPIEMNTEAFF. The DNA of the CDR3 is TGTGCCAGCAGCCCGATTGAGATGAACACTGAAGCTTTCTTT.